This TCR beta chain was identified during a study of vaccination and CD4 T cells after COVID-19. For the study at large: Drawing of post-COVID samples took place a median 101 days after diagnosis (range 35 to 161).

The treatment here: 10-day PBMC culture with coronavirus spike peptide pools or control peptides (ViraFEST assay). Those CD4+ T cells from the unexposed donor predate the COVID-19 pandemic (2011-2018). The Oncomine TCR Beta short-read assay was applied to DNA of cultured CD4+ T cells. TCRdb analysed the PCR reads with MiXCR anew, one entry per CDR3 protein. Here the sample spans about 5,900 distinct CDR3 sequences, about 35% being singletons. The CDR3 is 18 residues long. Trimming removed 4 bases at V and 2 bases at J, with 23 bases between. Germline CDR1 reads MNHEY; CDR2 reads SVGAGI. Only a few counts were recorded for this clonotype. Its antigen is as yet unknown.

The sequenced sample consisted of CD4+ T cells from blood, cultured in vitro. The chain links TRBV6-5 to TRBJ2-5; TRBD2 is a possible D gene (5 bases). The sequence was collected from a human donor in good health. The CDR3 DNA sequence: TGTGCCAGCAGTTCCCACCCGGTTAGACTAACACTGCAAGAGACCCAGTACTTC. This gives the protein CASSSHPVRLTLQETQYF.